The T cell receptor (beta chain) under discussion was sequenced for a study of T cell responses to AZD1222 COVID-19 vaccine. Second-dose groups at about 4 or about 12 weeks were pooled. Profiling relied on immunoSEQ multiplex PCR, and the TCRdb table lists in-frame clones only, not all of them. In the table there are more than 95,000 clones, about 91% of which are singletons. General study findings and limits: Baseline seropositivity occurred in only 5 to 7 AZD1222 recipients. Among the donors, most were white British and more were female, and clonal diversity was possibly underestimated.

This clone was detected only once. The antigen is unknown. The CDR3 is made up of 17 amino acids. J lost 8 bases, V lost 0 bases, and 10 bases had no gene match. Germline values: CDR1 SGHTA, CDR2 FQGTGA. The source material was peripheral blood, sampled 28 days after the second AZD1222 dose. This receptor was identified in an adult who received the AZD1222 COVID-19 vaccine. V and J are TRBV7-3 and TRBJ1-2, with 12 bases matching TRBD1. CDR3 region: CASSLTPLGTGGEGYTF. Written as DNA, the CDR3 is TGTGCCAGCAGCTTAACCCCACTCGGGACAGGGGGCGAAGGCTACACCTTC. The full variable domain, with the rest looked up from reference TRBV7-3 and TRBJ1-2, is GAGVSQTPSNKVTEKGKYVELRCDPISGHTALYWYRQSLGQGPEFLIYFQGTGAADDSGLPNDRFFAVRPEGSVSTLKIQRTERGDSAVYLCASSLTPLGTGGEGYTFGSGTRLTVV.